This TCR beta chain originates from a study of beta chain features in type 1 diabetes. Study-level results: In all four CD4+ subsets, TCRB CDR3 length was significantly, moderately reduced in type 1 diabetes. Within patients, naive, central memory and Treg TCRB repertoires seemed more similar than within healthy donors.

A few counts support this clone. Its antigen is not identified. This specimen includes other DNA sequences encoding the same CDR3. Per germline, CDR1 SGHRS and CDR2 YFSETQ. V gave up 0 bases and J gave up 3 bases, with 9 bases separating them. The CDR3 length is 14 residues. The authors reverse transcribed all of the isolated RNA, so sequencing captured expressed TCRB transcripts. The data were produced by immunoSEQ multiplex PCR, yet TCRdb's version contains in-frame clones alone and is incomplete. The table has roughly 700,000 clones, around 15% seen once. Source material: naive CD4+ T cells from blood. This clonotype was sampled from a man younger than 35 with type 1 diabetes. This sequence joins TRBV5-1 and TRBJ1-2; the D gene is possibly TRBD1 (5 bases). CDR3 sequence (DNA): TGCGCCAGCAGCTTGGCGGGGGAGGACTATGGCTACACCTTC. Its translation is CASSLAGEDYGYTF.